A selection of T cell receptor beta chains follows, all from one sample in a study of T cells in Graves' hyperthyroidism and ophthalmopathy. From the multiplex PCR reads, TCRdb called clonotypes with MiXCR, one entry per CDR3 protein. There are some 490,000 distinct CDR3 sequences in the sample; 20% to 25% occur only once, and 49% lies in the top ten. The sequenced sample was blood. These receptors were obtained from a woman in her seventies with Graves' ophthalmopathy. The CDR3 runs from the conserved cysteine through the conserved F or W. A D gene is named only where the DNA matches it firmly. Size tells how often a clone was seen (once, few, many) or the class of an expanded clone, and some rows leave it out.

CDR3aa: CASSLGQGVSYGYTF
CDR3nt: TGCGCCAGCAGCTTGGGGCAGGGAGTCTCCTATGGCTACACCTTC
v_gene: TRBV5-1
d_gene: -
j_gene: TRBJ1-2
abundance: few

CDR3aa: CATSRGGGAETQYF
CDR3nt: TGTGCCACCAGCAGAGGAGGTGGGGCAGAGACCCAGTACTTC
v_gene: TRBV15
d_gene: -
j_gene: TRBJ2-5
abundance: few

CDR3aa: CAISDGSSSYGYTF
CDR3nt: TGTGCCATCAGTGATGGGAGTTCCAGCTATGGCTACACCTTC
v_gene: TRBV10-3
d_gene: -
j_gene: TRBJ1-2
abundance: -

CDR3aa: CASSQSEDQPQHF
CDR3nt: TGTGCCAGCAGCCAAAGCGAGGATCAGCCCCAGCATTTT
v_gene: TRBV7-6
d_gene: -
j_gene: TRBJ1-5
abundance: few

CDR3aa: CASSPSGRANEQYF
CDR3nt: TGTGCCAGCAGCCCTAGCGGGAGGGCCAACGAGCAGTACTTC
v_gene: TRBV7-2
d_gene: TRBD2
j_gene: TRBJ2-7
abundance: -

CDR3aa: CASSPLGQVNVLTF
CDR3nt: TGTGCCAGCTCACCCTTGGGCCAGGTCAACGTCCTGACTTTC
v_gene: TRBV12-3/TRBV12-4
d_gene: -
j_gene: TRBJ2-6
abundance: -

CDR3aa: CASSPRRRTSGSDEQFF
CDR3nt: TGTGCCAGCAGCCCGCGACGACGGACTAGCGGGAGCGATGAGCAGTTCTTC
v_gene: TRBV7-2
d_gene: TRBD2
j_gene: TRBJ2-1
abundance: many

CDR3aa: CASSLEAGGEQYF
CDR3nt: TGCGCCAGCAGCTTGGAAGCGGGGGGGGAGCAGTACTTC
v_gene: TRBV5-1
d_gene: TRBD2
j_gene: TRBJ2-7
abundance: few

CDR3aa: CASSLNRETQYF
CDR3nt: TGTGCCAGCAGCCTTAATAGGGAGACCCAGTACTTC
v_gene: TRBV3-1
d_gene: -
j_gene: TRBJ2-5
abundance: -

CDR3aa: CASSLAGGVNSPLHF
CDR3nt: TGCGCCAGCAGCTTGGCTGGGGGAGTAAATTCACCCCTCCACTTT
v_gene: TRBV5-1
d_gene: -
j_gene: TRBJ1-6
abundance: few

CDR3aa: CASSLGEETQYF
CDR3nt: TGTGCCAGCAGTTTAGGAGAAGAGACCCAGTACTTC
v_gene: TRBV12-3/TRBV12-4
d_gene: -
j_gene: TRBJ2-5
abundance: many

CDR3aa: CASSQDGPLAGVVAYEQYF
CDR3nt: TGTGCCAGCAGCCAAGATGGCCCCCTGGCGGGAGTGGTAGCGTACGAGCAGTACTTC
v_gene: TRBV3-1
d_gene: TRBD2
j_gene: TRBJ2-7
abundance: few

CDR3aa: CASSQWSGSAFF
CDR3nt: TGTGCCAGCAGCCAATGGTCGGGTTCGGCTTTCTTT
v_gene: TRBV5-6
d_gene: -
j_gene: TRBJ1-1
abundance: few

CDR3aa: CASSSPQGARQETQYF
CDR3nt: TGTGCCAGCAGCTCCCCACAGGGGGCGCGGCAAGAGACCCAGTACTTC
v_gene: TRBV5-4
d_gene: TRBD1
j_gene: TRBJ2-5
abundance: -

CDR3aa: CASTPALATEAFF
CDR3nt: TGTGCCAGCACCCCGGCACTGGCCACTGAAGCTTTCTTT
v_gene: TRBV6-1
d_gene: -
j_gene: TRBJ1-1
abundance: -

CDR3aa: CSARSGGGNQPQHF
CDR3nt: TGCAGTGCTAGATCGGGGGGAGGCAATCAGCCCCAGCATTTT
v_gene: TRBV20-1
d_gene: -
j_gene: TRBJ1-5
abundance: -

CDR3aa: CASSPRDTNSPLHF
CDR3nt: TGCGCCAGCAGCCCCCGGGACACCAATTCACCCCTCCACTTT
v_gene: TRBV4-3
d_gene: -
j_gene: TRBJ1-6
abundance: -

CDR3aa: CASSATRTAYNEKLFF
CDR3nt: TGTGCCAGCAGCGCCACTCGGACGGCCTATAATGAAAAACTGTTTTTT
v_gene: TRBV7-8
d_gene: -
j_gene: TRBJ1-4
abundance: -

CDR3aa: CSGSRGTEAFF
CDR3nt: TGCAGTGGTTCTAGGGGCACTGAAGCTTTCTTT
v_gene: TRBV20-1
d_gene: -
j_gene: TRBJ1-1
abundance: few

CDR3aa: CASSTTGGSGNTIYF
CDR3nt: TGTGCCAGCAGTACCACAGGGGGCTCTGGAAACACCATATATTTT
v_gene: TRBV27
d_gene: TRBD1
j_gene: TRBJ1-3
abundance: -

CDR3aa: CASSSDRGYTQYF
CDR3nt: TGTGCCAGCAGCTCCGACCGAGGCTATACGCAGTATTTT
v_gene: TRBV5-5
d_gene: -
j_gene: TRBJ2-3
abundance: -

CDR3aa: CASSEEQGLGYGYTF
CDR3nt: TGTGCCAGCAGTGAAGAACAGGGGTTGGGCTATGGCTACACCTTC
v_gene: TRBV2
d_gene: TRBD1
j_gene: TRBJ1-2
abundance: many

CDR3aa: CASRSSGTNEQFF
CDR3nt: TGTGCCAGCAGGTCAAGCGGGACAAATGAGCAGTTCTTC
v_gene: TRBV6-1
d_gene: -
j_gene: TRBJ2-1
abundance: few

CDR3aa: CASTPGVVVQETQYF
CDR3nt: TGTGCCAGCACGCCGGGGGTTGTGGTCCAAGAGACCCAGTACTTC
v_gene: TRBV12-3/TRBV12-4
d_gene: -
j_gene: TRBJ2-5
abundance: many

CDR3aa: CASSQDPSSDTQYF
CDR3nt: TGCGCCAGCAGCCAAGATCCCAGTTCAGATACGCAGTATTTT
v_gene: TRBV4-3
d_gene: -
j_gene: TRBJ2-3
abundance: -

CDR3aa: CASSPRDMQETQYF
CDR3nt: TGTGCCAGCAGCCCTAGGGACATGCAAGAGACCCAGTACTTC
v_gene: TRBV5-5
d_gene: -
j_gene: TRBJ2-5
abundance: -

CDR3aa: CASKRRGTDTQYF
CDR3nt: TGTGCCAGCAAACGCAGGGGCACAGATACGCAGTATTTT
v_gene: TRBV27
d_gene: -
j_gene: TRBJ2-3
abundance: -

CDR3aa: CASSSLQETQYF
CDR3nt: TGTGCCAGCAGCTCCTTACAAGAGACCCAGTACTTC
v_gene: TRBV11-2
d_gene: -
j_gene: TRBJ2-5
abundance: many

CDR3aa: CASSEQSVSRQPQHF
CDR3nt: TGTGCCAGCAGTGAGCAGTCAGTTTCGCGGCAGCCCCAGCATTTT
v_gene: TRBV2
d_gene: -
j_gene: TRBJ1-5
abundance: few

CDR3aa: CASVPDRGGKNTEAFF
CDR3nt: TGTGCTAGTGTCCCGGACAGGGGAGGAAAGAACACTGAAGCTTTCTTT
v_gene: TRBV12-5
d_gene: TRBD1
j_gene: TRBJ1-1
abundance: few

CDR3aa: CASSRGDFTDTQYF
CDR3nt: TGCGCCAGCAGCCGCGGGGACTTCACAGATACGCAGTATTTT
v_gene: TRBV4-3
d_gene: -
j_gene: TRBJ2-3
abundance: few

CDR3aa: CASTPGTVTAFF
CDR3nt: TGTGCCAGCACCCCCGGGACAGTCACGGCTTTCTTT
v_gene: TRBV12-3/TRBV12-4
d_gene: TRBD1
j_gene: TRBJ1-1
abundance: many

CDR3aa: CASSYSPELEQFF
CDR3nt: TGTGCCAGCAGTTACTCGCCTGAACTTGAGCAGTTCTTC
v_gene: TRBV6-5
d_gene: -
j_gene: TRBJ2-1
abundance: few

CDR3aa: CASSTWTGGLNIQYF
CDR3nt: TGCGCCAGCAGCACGTGGACTGGAGGATTGAACATTCAGTACTTC
v_gene: TRBV5-1
d_gene: -
j_gene: TRBJ2-4
abundance: -

CDR3aa: CASSSSGRFIEQYF
CDR3nt: TGCGCCAGCAGCAGTAGCGGGAGGTTTATCGAGCAGTACTTC
v_gene: TRBV5-1
d_gene: TRBD2
j_gene: TRBJ2-7
abundance: many

CDR3aa: CSAMAYRVSNQPQHF
CDR3nt: TGCAGTGCGATGGCCTACAGGGTTAGCAATCAGCCCCAGCATTTT
v_gene: TRBV20-1
d_gene: -
j_gene: TRBJ1-5
abundance: many

CDR3aa: CASRTGTEGYTF
CDR3nt: TGTGCCAGCAGGACCGGGACAGAGGGCTACACCTTC
v_gene: TRBV28
d_gene: TRBD1
j_gene: TRBJ1-2
abundance: -

CDR3aa: CASSHPGLAADEQFF
CDR3nt: TGTGCCAGTAGTCATCCGGGACTAGCTGCGGATGAGCAGTTCTTC
v_gene: TRBV19
d_gene: TRBD2
j_gene: TRBJ2-1
abundance: -

CDR3aa: CASSLVLFVTGELFF
CDR3nt: TGTGCCAGCAGCTTAGTTCTTTTCGTGACCGGGGAGCTGTTTTTT
v_gene: TRBV7-2
d_gene: -
j_gene: TRBJ2-2
abundance: many

CDR3aa: CASSLVGGLAGETQYF
CDR3nt: TGTGCCAGCAGCTTAGTAGGGGGACTAGCAGGGGAGACCCAGTACTTC
v_gene: TRBV11-2
d_gene: TRBD2
j_gene: TRBJ2-5
abundance: few

CDR3aa: CASSLEGITQYF
CDR3nt: TGCGCCAGCAGCTTGGAAGGTATTACGCAGTATTTT
v_gene: TRBV5-1
d_gene: -
j_gene: TRBJ2-3
abundance: few

CDR3aa: CASSFDGRHTGELFF
CDR3nt: TGTGCCAGCAGCTTTGACGGGAGACACACCGGGGAGCTGTTTTTT
v_gene: TRBV11-2
d_gene: -
j_gene: TRBJ2-2
abundance: -

CDR3aa: CASSPPGNRYGYTF
CDR3nt: TGTGCCAGCAGCCCCCCCGGGAATCGATATGGCTACACCTTC
v_gene: TRBV28
d_gene: -
j_gene: TRBJ1-2
abundance: few

CDR3aa: CASFRSGGGYTF
CDR3nt: TGTGCCAGCTTCCGCAGTGGAGGGGGCTACACCTTC
v_gene: TRBV6-1
d_gene: -
j_gene: TRBJ1-2
abundance: -

CDR3aa: CVSSRSVGAGTGELFF
CDR3nt: TGTGTCAGCAGTCGGTCGGTAGGGGCTGGCACCGGGGAGCTGTTTTTT
v_gene: TRBV2
d_gene: -
j_gene: TRBJ2-2
abundance: -